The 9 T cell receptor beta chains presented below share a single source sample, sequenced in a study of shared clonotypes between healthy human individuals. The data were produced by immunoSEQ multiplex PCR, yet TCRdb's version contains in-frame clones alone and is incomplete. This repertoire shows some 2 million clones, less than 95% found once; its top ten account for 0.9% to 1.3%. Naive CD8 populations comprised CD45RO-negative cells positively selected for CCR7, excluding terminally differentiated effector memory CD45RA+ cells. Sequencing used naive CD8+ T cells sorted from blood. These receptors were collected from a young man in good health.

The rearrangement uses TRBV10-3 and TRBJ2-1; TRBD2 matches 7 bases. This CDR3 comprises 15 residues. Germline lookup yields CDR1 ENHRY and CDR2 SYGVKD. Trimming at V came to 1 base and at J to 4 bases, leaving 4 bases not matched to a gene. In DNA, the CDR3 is TGTGCCATCAGTGAGTTAGCGGGCGGGTACAATGAGCAGTTCTTC. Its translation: CAISELAGGYNEQFF.

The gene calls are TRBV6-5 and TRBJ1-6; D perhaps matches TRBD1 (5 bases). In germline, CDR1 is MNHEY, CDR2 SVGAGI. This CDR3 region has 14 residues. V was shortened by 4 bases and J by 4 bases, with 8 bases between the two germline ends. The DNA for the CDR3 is TGTGCCAGCAGTTTTCAGGGATATAATTCACCCCTCCACTTT. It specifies CASSFQGYNSPLHF.

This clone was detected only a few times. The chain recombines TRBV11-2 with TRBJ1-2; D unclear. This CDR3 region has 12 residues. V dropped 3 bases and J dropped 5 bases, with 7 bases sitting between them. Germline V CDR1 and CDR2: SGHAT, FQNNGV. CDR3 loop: CASSFNRYGYTF. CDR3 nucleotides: TGTGCCAGCAGCTTTAATCGATATGGCTACACCTTC.

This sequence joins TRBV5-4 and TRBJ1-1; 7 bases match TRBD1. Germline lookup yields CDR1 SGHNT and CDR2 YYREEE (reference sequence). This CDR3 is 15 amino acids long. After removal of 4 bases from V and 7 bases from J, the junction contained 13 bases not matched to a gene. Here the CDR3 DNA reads TGTGCCAGCAGCGTATTCCCGGGACAGACATATGAAGCTTTCTTT. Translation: CASSVFPGQTYEAFF.

The DNA of the CDR3 is TGTGCCAGCAGCTTAGGTTTTGGGAGTCCACCCTACGAGCAGTACTTC. Amino acid sequence: CASSLGFGSPPYEQYF. This sequence joins TRBV7-6 and TRBJ2-7; possibly TRBD2 for D (5 bases). The germline V gene has CDR1 SGHVS and CDR2 FNYEAQ. The CDR3 spans 16 residues. The ends were cut back, 1 base at V and 2 bases at J, with 15 bases in the middle.

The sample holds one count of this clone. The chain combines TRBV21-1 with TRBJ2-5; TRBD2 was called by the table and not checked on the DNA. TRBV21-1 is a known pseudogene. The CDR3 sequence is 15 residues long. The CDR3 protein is CASSLSAGEGETQYF. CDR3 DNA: TGTGCCAGCAGCCTGTCAGCGGGAGAGGGAGAGACCCAGTACTTC.

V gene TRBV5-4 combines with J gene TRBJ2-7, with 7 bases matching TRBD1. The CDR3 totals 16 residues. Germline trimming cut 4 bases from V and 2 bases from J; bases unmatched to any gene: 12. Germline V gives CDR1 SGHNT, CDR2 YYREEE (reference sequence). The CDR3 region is CASSPGQAITTYEQYF. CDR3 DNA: TGTGCCAGCAGCCCCGGACAGGCCATTACCACCTACGAGCAGTACTTC. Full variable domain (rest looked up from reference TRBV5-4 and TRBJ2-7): ETGVTQSPTHLIKTRGQQVTLRCSSQSGHNTVSWYQQALGQGPQFIFQYYREEENGRGNFPPRFSGLQFPNYSSELNVNALELDDSALYLCASSPGQAITTYEQYFGPGTRLTVT.

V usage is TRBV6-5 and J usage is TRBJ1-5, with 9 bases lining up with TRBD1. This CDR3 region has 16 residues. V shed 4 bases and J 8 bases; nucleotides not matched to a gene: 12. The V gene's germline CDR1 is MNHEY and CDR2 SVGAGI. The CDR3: CASSSLTGGRVEPQHF. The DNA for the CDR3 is TGTGCCAGCAGTTCGTTGACAGGGGGAAGAGTGGAGCCCCAGCATTTT.

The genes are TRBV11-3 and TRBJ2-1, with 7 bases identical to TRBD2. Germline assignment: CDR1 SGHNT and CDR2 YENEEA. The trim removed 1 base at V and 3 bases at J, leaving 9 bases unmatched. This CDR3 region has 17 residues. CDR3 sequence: CASSLVAGESVYNEQFF. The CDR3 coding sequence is TGTGCCAGCAGCTTAGTTGCGGGAGAAAGCGTCTACAATGAGCAGTTCTTC.